This T cell receptor (beta chain) was observed in a study of blood T cells in healthy people across ages. Study conclusions and caveats: Using unsorted PBMCs precluded a conclusive naive versus antigen-experienced comparison.

With V trimmed by 3 bases and J by 5 bases, 7 bases remained unmatched. Germline V gene data show CDR1 as SGHTA and CDR2 as FQGNSA. CDR3 length equals 16 residues. On this clonotype itself: Its antigen is not identified.

Each sample used at least 7 million PBMCs. Then a second PCR, running roughly 7 to 11 cycles, was carried out with a sample-barcoded 5' primer and a J-beta primer mix. TCRdb recomputed calls from the 5' RACE reads with MiXCR, one row per CDR3 protein. The sample includes around 690,000 distinct CDR3 sequences, around three fifths seen only once; the top ten take around 37%. The chain recombines TRBV7-2 with TRBJ2-1; 10 bases align to TRBD2. The TCR originated in a man in his 60s in good health. The sequenced sample was blood. The CDR3 region is CASSLASGGQHNEQFF. The CDR3 coding sequence is TGTGCCAGCAGCTTGGCTAGCGGGGGCCAACACAATGAGCAGTTCTTC.